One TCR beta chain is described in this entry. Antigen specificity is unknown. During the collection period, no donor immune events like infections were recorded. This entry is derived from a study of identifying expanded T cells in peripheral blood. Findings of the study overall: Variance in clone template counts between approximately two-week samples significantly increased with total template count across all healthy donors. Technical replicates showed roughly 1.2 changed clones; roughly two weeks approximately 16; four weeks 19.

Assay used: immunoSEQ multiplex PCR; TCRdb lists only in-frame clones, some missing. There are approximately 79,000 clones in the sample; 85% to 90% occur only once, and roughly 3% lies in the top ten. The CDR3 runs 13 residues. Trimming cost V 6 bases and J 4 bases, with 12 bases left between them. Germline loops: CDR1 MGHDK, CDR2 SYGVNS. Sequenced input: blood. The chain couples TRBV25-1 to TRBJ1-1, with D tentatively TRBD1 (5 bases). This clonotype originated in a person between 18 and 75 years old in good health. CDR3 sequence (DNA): TGTGCCAGCAGCTATTACGGGGGCACTGAAGCTTTCTTT. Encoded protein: CASSYYGGTEAFF.